This T cell receptor (beta chain) was profiled in a study of CD8+ T cells in alopecia areata. The ends were cut back, 2 bases at V and 10 bases at J, with 7 bases in the middle. This CDR3 is 11 amino acids long. Germline CDR1 is SGHDT and CDR2 is YYEEEE. Sequencing templates came from extracted RNA that was reverse transcribed into cDNA. The protocol was immunoSEQ multiplex PCR, while the TCRdb copy is restricted to in-frame clones and leaves out a portion. The table records 100,000 to 150,000 clones, more than 40% of them present only once. This clone was seen more than once but under ten times. The receptor was isolated from a human donor with alopecia areata. The source was CD8+ T cells sorted from blood, collected at week 0. V usage is TRBV5-6 and J usage is TRBJ2-1; maybe TRBD1 (5 bases). The CDR3 loop is CASSFRVEQFF. The DNA of the CDR3 is TGTGCCAGCAGCTTCAGGGTCGAGCAGTTCTTC.